This TCR beta chain was documented in a study of blood T cell repertoires in COVID-19. Study summary: Collection of acute and convalescent COVID-19 samples took place in the United States, Italy and Spain. PBMCs, B-cell-depleted T cells, or T cells were the source of the cDNA or gDNA that made up the material.

Sequencing was performed with immunoSEQ multiplex PCR; in TCRdb, only in-frame clones are kept and a portion is missing. The sample contains fewer than 350,000 clones, 81% of which appear only once. The germline V gene has CDR1 MNHNS and CDR2 SASEGT. The V and J ends lost 4 bases and 5 bases respectively, with 17 bases between them. CDR3 length equals 16 residues. The specimen sequenced was peripheral blood. The TCR sequence derives from a woman aged 60 to 75 with active or convalescent COVID-19. The chain carries TRBV6-1 and TRBJ2-2, with D possibly being TRBD2 (5 bases). The CDR3 nucleotides are TGTGCCAGCAGTGTAGAAGGAGGACTCCCGACCGGGGAGCTGTTTTTT. This encodes CASSVEGGLPTGELFF.